This T cell receptor (beta chain) was captured by sequencing in a study of blood T cell repertoires in COVID-19. Overall study: In each case, the material was cDNA or gDNA derived from T cells, B-cell-depleted T cells, or PBMCs.

Using immunoSEQ multiplex PCR, the repertoire was profiled, and TCRdb retains in-frame clones only, with some absent. The table includes about 79,000 clones, about 89% detected once. In germline, CDR1 is GTSNPN, CDR2 SVGIG (reference sequence). The CDR3 runs 13 residues. The TCR comes from a man in his 70s with active or convalescent COVID-19. The chain employs TRBV30 and TRBJ1-4, with 10 bases aligning to TRBD1. What was sequenced was peripheral blood. The CDR3 DNA sequence: TGTGCATCGACAGGGGGCTTAAGTGAAAAACTGTTTTTT. It yields the protein CASTGGLSEKLFF. Full variable domain (rest looked up from reference TRBV30 and TRBJ1-4): SQTIHQWPATLVQPVGSPLSLECTVEGTSNPNLYWYRQAAGRGLQLLFYSVGIGQISSEVPQNLSASRPQDRQFILSSKKLLLSDSGFYLCASTGGLSEKLFFGSGTQLSVL.